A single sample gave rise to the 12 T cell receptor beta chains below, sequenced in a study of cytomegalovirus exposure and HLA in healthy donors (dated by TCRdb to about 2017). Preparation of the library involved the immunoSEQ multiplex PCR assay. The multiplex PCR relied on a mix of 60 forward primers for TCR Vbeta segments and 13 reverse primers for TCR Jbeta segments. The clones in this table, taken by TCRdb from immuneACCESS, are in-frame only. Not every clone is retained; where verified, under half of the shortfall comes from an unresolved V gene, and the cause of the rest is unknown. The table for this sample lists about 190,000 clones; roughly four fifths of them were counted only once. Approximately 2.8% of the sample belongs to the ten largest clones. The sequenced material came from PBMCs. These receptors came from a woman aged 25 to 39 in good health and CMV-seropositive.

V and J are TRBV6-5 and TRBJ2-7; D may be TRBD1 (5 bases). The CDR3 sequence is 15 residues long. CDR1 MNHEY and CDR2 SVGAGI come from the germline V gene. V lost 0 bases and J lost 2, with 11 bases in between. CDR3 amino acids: CASSYSRTTTYEQYF. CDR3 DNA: TGTGCCAGCAGTTACTCTCGGACAACAACCTACGAGCAGTACTTC.

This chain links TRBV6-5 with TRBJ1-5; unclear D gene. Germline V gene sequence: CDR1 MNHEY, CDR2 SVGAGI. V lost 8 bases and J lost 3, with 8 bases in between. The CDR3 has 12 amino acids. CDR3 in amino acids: CASGQYNQPQHF. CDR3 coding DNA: TGTGCCAGCGGTCAGTACAATCAGCCCCAGCATTTT.

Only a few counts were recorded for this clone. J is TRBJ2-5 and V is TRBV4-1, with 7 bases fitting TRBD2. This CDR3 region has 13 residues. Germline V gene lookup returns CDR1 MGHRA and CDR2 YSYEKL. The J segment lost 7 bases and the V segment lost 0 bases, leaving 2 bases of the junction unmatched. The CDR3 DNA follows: TGCGCCAGCAGCCAAGATCCGGGGGGGACCCAGTACTTC. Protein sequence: CASSQDPGGTQYF.

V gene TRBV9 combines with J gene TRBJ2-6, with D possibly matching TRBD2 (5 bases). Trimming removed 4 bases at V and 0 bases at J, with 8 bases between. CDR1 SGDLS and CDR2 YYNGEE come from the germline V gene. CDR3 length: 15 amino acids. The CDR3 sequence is CASSLASSGANVLTF. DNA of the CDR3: TGTGCCAGCAGCCTAGCTAGCTCTGGGGCCAACGTCCTGACTTTC.

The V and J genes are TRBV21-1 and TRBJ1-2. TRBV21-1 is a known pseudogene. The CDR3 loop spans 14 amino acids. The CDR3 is CASSKARAIYGYTF. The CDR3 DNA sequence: TGTGCCAGCAGCAAAGCGAGGGCCATATATGGCTACACCTTC.

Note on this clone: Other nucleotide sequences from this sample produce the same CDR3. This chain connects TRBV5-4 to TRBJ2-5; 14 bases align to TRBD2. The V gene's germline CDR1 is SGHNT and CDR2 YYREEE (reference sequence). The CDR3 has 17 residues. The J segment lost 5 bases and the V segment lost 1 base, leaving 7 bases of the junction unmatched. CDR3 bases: TGTGCCAGCAGCTTGTTTCGACTAGCGGGAGGGAGGGAGACCCAGTACTTC. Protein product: CASSLFRLAGGRETQYF.

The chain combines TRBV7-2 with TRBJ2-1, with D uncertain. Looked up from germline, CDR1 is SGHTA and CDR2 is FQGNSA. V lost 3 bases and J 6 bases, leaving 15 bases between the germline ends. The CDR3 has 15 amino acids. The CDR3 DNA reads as TGTGCCAGCAGCTTGTTTCGCGGTCCTCTCAATGAGCAGTTCTTC. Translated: CASSLFRGPLNEQFF.

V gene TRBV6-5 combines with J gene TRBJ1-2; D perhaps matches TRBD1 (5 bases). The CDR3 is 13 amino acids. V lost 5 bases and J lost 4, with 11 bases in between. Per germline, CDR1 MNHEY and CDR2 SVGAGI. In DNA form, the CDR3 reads TGTGCCAGCAGTGAATCCGGGGGCTATGGCTACACCTTC. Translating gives CASSESGGYGYTF.

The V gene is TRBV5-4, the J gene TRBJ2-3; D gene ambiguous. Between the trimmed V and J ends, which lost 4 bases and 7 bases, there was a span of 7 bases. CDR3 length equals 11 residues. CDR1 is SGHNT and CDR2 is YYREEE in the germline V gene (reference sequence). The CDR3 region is CASSRGYTQYF. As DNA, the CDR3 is TGTGCCAGCAGCCGAGGTTATACGCAGTATTTT.

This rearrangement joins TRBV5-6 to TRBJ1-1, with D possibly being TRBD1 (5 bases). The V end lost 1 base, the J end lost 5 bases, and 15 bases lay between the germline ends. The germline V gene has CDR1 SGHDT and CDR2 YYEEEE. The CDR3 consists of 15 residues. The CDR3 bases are TGTGCCAGCAGCTTGATTCACGTCGGGGGGACTGAAGCTTTCTTT. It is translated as CASSLIHVGGTEAFF.

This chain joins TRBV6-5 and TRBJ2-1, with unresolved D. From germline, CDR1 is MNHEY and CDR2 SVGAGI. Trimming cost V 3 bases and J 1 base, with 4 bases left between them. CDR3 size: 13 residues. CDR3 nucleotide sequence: TGTGCCAGCAGTTATCGGTCCTACAATGAGCAGTTCTTC. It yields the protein CASSYRSYNEQFF.

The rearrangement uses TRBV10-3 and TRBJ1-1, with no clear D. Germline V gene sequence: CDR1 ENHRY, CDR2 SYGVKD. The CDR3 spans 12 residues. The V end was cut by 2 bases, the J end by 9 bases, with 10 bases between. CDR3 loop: CAISEAPPQAFF. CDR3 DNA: TGTGCCATCAGTGAGGCGCCGCCGCAAGCTTTCTTT.